This T cell receptor beta chain originates from a study of regulatory T cells in long-lasting Graves disease. Study context: Graves' patients who were just diagnosed had used antithyroid drugs for under 3 months.

To note about this clonotype: This may stem from a read error, because a much larger clone lies one nucleotide away.

Deletions cut 0 bases from V and 10 bases from J, with 19 bases between. Germline loops: CDR1 LGHNA, CDR2 YNFKEQ. This CDR3 has 16 amino acids. HTBI primers from iRepertoire and Arm-PCR of CDR3 regions yielded the TCR beta libraries. MiXCR was run by TCRdb on the multiplex PCR reads, yielding one entry per CDR3 protein. The sample has 550,000 or so distinct CDR3 sequences; more than 10% are singletons. Documented time point: newly diagnosed GD, antithyroid drugs for less than 3 months. With RNA extracted from PBMCs as input, the TCR library was made. The sample was also linked to a second study, of T cells in Graves' hyperthyroidism and ophthalmopathy. Turning to that study: Subjects aged 18 to 65 presented with newly diagnosed hyperthyroidism of less than 2 months' duration.

Source: peripheral blood mononuclear cells (PBMCs), taken at new diagnosis, from a patient treated with antithyroid drugs. The receptor's source is a woman aged 25-40 years with Graves disease. The gene calls are TRBV4-2 and TRBJ2-1; D is possibly TRBD2 (5 bases). DNA of the CDR3: TGTGCCAGCAGCCAAGATCCCCCTAGCTTAGTCTACGAGCAGTTCTTC. Protein product: CASSQDPPSLVYEQFF.